These 12 T cell receptor beta chains were sequenced from one sample in a study of blood T cell repertoires in COVID-19. Repertoires were generated with immunoSEQ multiplex PCR, while TCRdb's copy carries only in-frame clones and drops some. In the table there are some 150,000 clones, around 84% of which are singletons. The sequenced material came from peripheral blood. The source is a man aged 40-50 years with acute or convalescent COVID-19.

The J gene is TRBJ1-3, the V gene TRBV5-1, with D tentatively TRBD1 (5 bases). The CDR3 is made up of 15 amino acids. The germline V gene encodes CDR1 SGHRS and CDR2 YFSETQ. V shed 4 bases and J shed 4 bases, with 15 bases lying between them. CDR3 region: CASSPTGGTGNTIYF. In nucleotides, the CDR3 is TGCGCCAGCAGCCCAACTGGGGGGACCGGAAACACCATATATTTT.

This clone was seen just once. DNA of the CDR3: TGTGCCAGCGCCAGGGGGTTTAGCAATCAGCCCCAGCATTTT. Translating gives CASARGFSNQPQHF. The chain combines TRBV3-1 (or the pseudogene TRBV3-2) with TRBJ1-5; 7 nucleotides line up with TRBD1. The germline CDR1 and CDR2 sequences are LGHDT and YNNKEL (reference sequence). The ends lost 8 bases at V and 0 bases at J; junction bases unmatched: 4. CDR3 length equals 14 residues.

The CDR3 region is CASSLQGSSGYTF. As DNA, the CDR3 is TGTGCCAGCAGCCTCCAGGGTAGTAGTGGCTACACCTTC. The chain couples TRBV3-1 (or the pseudogene TRBV3-2) to TRBJ1-2, with TRBD1 as a possible D gene (5 bases). Deletions cut 4 bases from V and 7 bases from J, with 13 bases between. Germline CDR1 LGHDT, CDR2 YNNKEL (reference sequence). This CDR3 spans 13 amino acids.

The J gene is TRBJ1-2, the V gene TRBV7-2; 9 nucleotides agree with TRBD1. The ends lost 4 bases at V and 7 bases at J; junction bases unmatched: 4. The CDR3 spans 13 residues. Germline values: CDR1 SGHTA, CDR2 FQGNSA. Here the CDR3 reads CASSWTGEVGYTF. CDR3 bases: TGTGCCAGCAGCTGGACAGGGGAAGTTGGCTACACCTTC.

This clone has only a few counts. This chain uses TRBV6-1 with TRBJ1-5, with unresolved D. CDR3 length: 14 residues. The V and J ends lost 0 bases and 1 base respectively, with 4 bases between them. The germline V gene encodes CDR1 MNHNS and CDR2 SASEGT. CDR3: CASSEAQSNQPQHF. The CDR3 DNA is TGTGCCAGCAGTGAAGCACAGAGCAATCAGCCCCAGCATTTT.

V gene TRBV5-1 combines with J gene TRBJ2-7; 7 positions match TRBD1. The CDR3 spans 16 residues. The V gene's germline CDR1 is SGHRS and CDR2 YFSETQ. V was clipped by 1 base and J by 4 bases; unmatched bases: 11. The CDR3 bases are TGCGCCAGCAGCTTGTACCGAAGGGGGCAGGCATACGAGCAGTACTTC. Translating it yields CASSLYRRGQAYEQYF.

The J gene is TRBJ1-2, the V gene TRBV4-2; D perhaps matches TRBD1 (5 bases). This CDR3 region has 13 residues. Germline-derived CDR1 and CDR2 are LGHNA and YNFKEQ. Trimming took 8 bases from V and 1 from J, leaving 11 bases between them. Here the CDR3 reads CASGAWGNYGYTF. The DNA of the CDR3 is TGTGCCAGCGGGGCTTGGGGTAACTATGGCTACACCTTC.

J is TRBJ1-3 and V is TRBV3-1 (or the pseudogene TRBV3-2); 7 bases line up with TRBD1. This CDR3 spans 15 amino acids. Germline lookup yields CDR1 LGHDT and CDR2 YNNKEL (reference sequence). V trimming: 4 bases; J trimming: 6 bases; junction bases outside the gene matches: 9. The CDR3 sequence: CASSPPTGTPNTIYF. Written as DNA, the CDR3 is TGTGCCAGCAGCCCCCCGACAGGGACTCCAAACACCATATATTTT.

This clone has more than one count but fewer than ten. The chain has TRBV4-1 and TRBJ1-2; a possible D gene is TRBD1 (6 bases). This CDR3 spans 15 amino acids. Per the germline V gene, CDR1 is MGHRA and CDR2 is YSYEKL. Trimming pared 0 bases from V and 3 bases from J, leaving 11 bases between. The CDR3 nucleotides are TGCGCCAGCAGCCAAGATGGGGACACATACTATGGCTACACCTTC. Translating it yields CASSQDGDTYYGYTF.

The V call is TRBV10-3, the J call TRBJ2-5; TRBD2 matches 13 bases. There are 16 residues in the CDR3. Germline-derived CDR1 and CDR2 are ENHRY and SYGVKD. With 4 bases clipped from V and 5 bases from J, the junction kept 7 bases outside the gene matches. The chain's CDR3 is CAISARTSGGGETQYF. DNA of the CDR3: TGTGCCATCAGTGCTCGGACTAGCGGGGGTGGCGAGACCCAGTACTTC.

The chain couples TRBV11-2 to TRBJ2-5; D is unresolved. Germline CDR1 reads SGHAT; CDR2 reads FQNNGV. Deletions cut 5 bases from V and 5 bases from J, with 6 bases between. This CDR3 has 11 amino acids. CDR3 DNA: TGTGCCAGCAGCGTCGAGGAGACCCAGTACTTC. Amino acids: CASSVEETQYF.

The CDR3 is CASSIEGQGRLNEQYF. The CDR3 bases are TGTGCCAGTAGTATAGAAGGACAGGGGCGCCTTAACGAGCAGTACTTC. The V and J genes are TRBV19 and TRBJ2-7, with 9 bases identical to TRBD1. The CDR3 has 16 residues. Germline V gene sequence: CDR1 LNHDA, CDR2 SQIVND (reference sequence). The ends lost 0 bases at V and 5 bases at J; junction bases unmatched: 8. The full variable domain, completed using reference TRBV19 and TRBJ2-7, is DGGITQSPKYLFRKEGQNVTLSCEQNLNHDAMYWYRQDPGQGLRLIYYSQIVNDFQKGDIAEGYSVSREKKESFPLTVTSAQKNPTAFYLCASSIEGQGRLNEQYFGPGTRLTVT.